This TCR beta chain was sequenced for a study of low-dose radiotherapy and immunotherapy resistance in tumors. Study-wide background: Over 26 weeks, cohort 2 got 1 Gy every two weeks, reaching 13 Gy. Ipilimumab 1 mg/kg every six weeks, together with nivolumab 240 mg every two weeks, was given intravenously to patients. Oral aspirin at 300 mg was taken daily by patients for four cycles, beginning on cycle 1 day 1.

This clonotype was recorded at least ten times. The time point was: after trial treatment. The treatment was: LDRT plus nivolumab, ipilimumab, low-dose cyclophosphamide and aspirin (RACIN trial). Covering alpha and beta chains, TRAV- and TRBV-specific primers were used for the first-strand cDNA. For amplifying TCRs, the PCR ran for about 20 cycles with Phusion, which was used together with a constant-region primer and the adapter on the V primers. After the mRNA was isolated, it was amplified using in vitro transcription. TCRdb re-derived calls from the reads in MiXCR, one entry per CDR3 protein. The sample yields nearly 60,000 distinct CDR3 sequences, around 23% seen once. The CDR3 sequence is 16 residues long. Germline CDR1 is MRHNA and CDR2 is SNTAGT. The V gene end was trimmed by 5 bases and the J gene end by 3 bases; junction bases not matched to a gene: 3.

This sample comprised PBMCs, obtained after low-dose radiotherapy plus immunotherapy. V usage is TRBV6-4 and J usage is TRBJ2-3; 15 nucleotides agree with TRBD2. The receptor was isolated from a male donor with prostate cancer. The CDR3 DNA sequence: TGTGCCAGCAGTCTCGGACTAGCGGGGGGGACAGATACGCAGTATTTT. Translating it yields CASSLGLAGGTDTQYF.